These 4 T cell receptor beta chains were sequenced from one sample in a study of T cell responses to AZD1222 COVID-19 vaccine. Data came from immunoSEQ multiplex PCR; TCRdb stores just in-frame clones and leaves some out. The repertoire has 95,000 or so clones, just over 90% of them found once; the top ten carry around 8.6%. The material was peripheral blood, obtained 28 days after the second AZD1222 dose. The receptors stem from an adult who received the AZD1222 COVID-19 vaccine.

Written as DNA, the CDR3 is TGTGCCAGCAGCACCCCAGTCACTGAAGCTTTCTTT. Translated: CASSTPVTEAFF. V usage is TRBV28 and J usage is TRBJ1-1; D uncertain. The CDR3 totals 12 residues. CDR1 is MDHEN and CDR2 is SYDVKM in the germline V gene. Trimming took off 6 bases at V and 4 bases at J, with 9 bases between the two ends.

This chain uses TRBV21-1 with TRBJ2-7. TRBV21-1 has pseudogene status. The CDR3 is 12 residues long. The CDR3 reads CASSHRPREQYF. CDR3 in DNA: TGTGCCAGCAGCCATCGTCCCCGCGAGCAGTACTTC.

The V and J genes are TRBV9 and TRBJ2-3; unclear D gene. V was clipped by 4 bases and J by 3 bases, with 15 bases between them. The length of the CDR3 is 15 residues. Germline V gene sequence: CDR1 SGDLS, CDR2 YYNGEE. CDR3 sequence reads: CASSLGHPGTDTQYF. The CDR3 DNA sequence: TGTGCCAGCAGCCTCGGCCACCCCGGTACAGATACGCAGTATTTT.

This clone was seen only once. The rearrangement links TRBV11-2 to TRBJ2-7, with D maybe TRBD1 (6 bases). Germline-derived CDR1 and CDR2 are SGHAT and FQNNGV. This CDR3 spans 15 amino acids. V shed 1 base and J shed 2 bases, with 12 bases lying between them. The CDR3 here is CASSLGGTKTYEQYF. CDR3 DNA sequence: TGTGCCAGCAGCTTAGGAGGGACAAAAACCTACGAGCAGTACTTC.